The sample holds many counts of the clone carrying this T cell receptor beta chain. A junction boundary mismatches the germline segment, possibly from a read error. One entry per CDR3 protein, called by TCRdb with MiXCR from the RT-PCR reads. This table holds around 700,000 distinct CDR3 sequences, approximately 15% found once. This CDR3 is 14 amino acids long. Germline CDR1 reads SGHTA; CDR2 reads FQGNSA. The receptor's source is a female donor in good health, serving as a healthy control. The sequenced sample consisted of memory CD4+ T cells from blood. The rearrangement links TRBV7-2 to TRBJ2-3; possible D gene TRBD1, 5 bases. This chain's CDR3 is CASSLGRGTDTQYF. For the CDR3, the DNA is TGTGCCAGCAGTTTAGGCAGGGGCACAGATACGCAGTATTTT.